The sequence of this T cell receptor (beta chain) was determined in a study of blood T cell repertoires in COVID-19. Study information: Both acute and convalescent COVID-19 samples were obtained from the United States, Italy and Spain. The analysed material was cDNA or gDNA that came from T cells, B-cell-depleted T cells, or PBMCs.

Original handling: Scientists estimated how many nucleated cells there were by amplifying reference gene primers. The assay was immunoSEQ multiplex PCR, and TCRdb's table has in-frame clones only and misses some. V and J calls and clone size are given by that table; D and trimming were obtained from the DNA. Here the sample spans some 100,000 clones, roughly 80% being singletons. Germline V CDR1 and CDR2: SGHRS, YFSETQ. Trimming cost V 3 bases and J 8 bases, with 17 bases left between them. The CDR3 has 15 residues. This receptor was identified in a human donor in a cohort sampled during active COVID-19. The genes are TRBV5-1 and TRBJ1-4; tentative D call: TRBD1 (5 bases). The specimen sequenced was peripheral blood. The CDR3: CASSSNGGVREKLFF. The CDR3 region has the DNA TGCGCCAGCAGCTCGAACGGGGGGGTCCGCGAAAAACTGTTTTTT.